This T cell receptor (beta chain) was profiled in a study of blood T cell repertoires in COVID-19. Assay: immunoSEQ multiplex PCR; the TCRdb copy retains only in-frame clones and omits some. Here the sample spans around 200,000 clones, 70% to 90% being singletons. Per germline, CDR1 SGHAT and CDR2 FQNNGV. Trimming left V 2 bases short and J 5 bases short, with 12 bases between. The CDR3 is 15 amino acids. V gene TRBV11-2 combines with J gene TRBJ1-4; D remains ambiguous. Sequencing was performed on peripheral blood. The TCR comes from a woman older than 75 with acute or convalescent COVID-19. CDR3 DNA sequence: TGTGCCAGCAGCTTACCCGGGAGCCTAAATGAAAAACTGTTTTTT. Its translation is CASSLPGSLNEKLFF.